This T cell receptor (beta chain) was documented in a study of shared clonotypes between healthy human individuals. Turning to the study itself: The study used three CD4 naive, three CD4 memory, two CD8 naive and one CD8 memory plate per donor. The study, taken as a whole, reports: Naive CD4 clonotypes overlapped across several donors at around 5%. Inspection by rarefaction showed sorted-subset sequencing to be incomplete despite large depth.

Cells designated naive CD8 were CD45RO-negative and were positively selected for CCR7, with terminally differentiated effector memory CD45RA+ cells excluded. Genomic DNA (from each subset) was split evenly across several immunoSEQ plates. The data were produced by immunoSEQ multiplex PCR, yet TCRdb's version contains in-frame clones alone and is incomplete. The sample has approximately 2,000,000 clones; about 94% are singletons. As concerns this clone: Antigen: not known.

CDR3 length: 13 amino acids. V dropped 7 bases and J dropped 6; count of bases not matched to a gene: 5. Germline V gene lookup returns CDR1 SEHNR and CDR2 FQNEAQ (reference sequence). The sample consisted of naive CD8+ T cells from PBMCs. The sequence was collected from a man between 18 and 35 years old in good health. Some clones in this sample may be carry-over from other donors' samples. The V gene is TRBV7-9, the J gene TRBJ1-4, with TRBD1 matching 7 bases. The chain's CDR3 is CASTHRGYEKLFF. In DNA, the CDR3 is TGTGCCAGCACACACAGGGGATATGAAAAACTGTTTTTT.